This T cell receptor (beta chain) is drawn from a study of T-cell reconstitution after alpha-beta-depleted transplantation in children. Whole-study results and caveats: T-cell numbers and diversity one year post-transplant derived largely from freshly generated T cells. About two months after transplant, alpha-beta T cells reportedly came from several hundred expanded graft clones. Surviving recipient cells, namely T cells and thymic progenitors, were the source of high day-60 TCRbeta diversity in some patients.

Note on this clonotype: Its antigen is undetermined.

The CDR3 is made up of 16 amino acids. V gave up 4 bases and J gave up 4 bases; unmatched junction bases: 10. Germline V gene data show CDR1 as MGHRA and CDR2 as YSYEKL. TCRbeta library construction was performed incorporating unique molecular identifiers. MiXCR was run by TCRdb on the PCR reads, yielding one entry per CDR3 protein. The sample holds about 980,000 distinct CDR3 sequences, about 30% seen once. The sequence was obtained from a boy under two years old who had a stem cell transplant for SCID, so the T cells may come from the graft donor. The sample was PBMCs, mostly from graft donor cells, taken 360 days after TCRalphabeta/CD19-depleted stem cell transplant. This rearrangement joins TRBV4-1 to TRBJ1-2; 9 bases map to TRBD1. CDR3 in DNA: TGCGCCAGCAGCCCAGGGGACAGGGTGAGAGCCTATGGCTACACCTTC. Its protein is CASSPGDRVRAYGYTF.